The next 9 T cell receptor beta chains were all read from a single sample in a study of blood T cell repertoires in COVID-19. Produced via immunoSEQ multiplex PCR; TCRdb's table is partial and in-frame only. The profile shows more than 150,000 clones, roughly 88% of them singletons. The specimen sequenced was peripheral blood. The source is a woman aged 45-65 years with acute or convalescent COVID-19.

This chain joins TRBV7-3 and TRBJ1-6; D might be TRBD1 (5 bases). Germline V gives CDR1 SGHTA, CDR2 FQGTGA. This CDR3 comprises 13 residues. The V end lost 4 bases, the J end lost 8 bases, and 9 bases lay between the germline ends. DNA of the CDR3: TGTGCCAGCAGCTCAAGCAGGGATTCACCCCTCCACTTT. Residues: CASSSSRDSPLHF.

The rearrangement uses TRBV29-1 and TRBJ1-1; the D is unclear. Germline V CDR1 and CDR2: SQVTM, ANQGSEA. V gave up 1 base and J gave up 7 bases, with 13 bases separating them. This CDR3 contains 13 residues. The CDR3 nucleotides read TGCAGCGTTGAAGTGGACTACCGGGGTGAAGCTTTCTTT. The encoded protein is CSVEVDYRGEAFF.

This clone was seen a handful of times. V and J are TRBV28 and TRBJ1-2; possibly TRBD1 for D (6 bases). V lost 7 bases and J lost 8, with 23 bases in between. The CDR3 covers 15 residues. Germline V gives CDR1 MDHEN, CDR2 SYDVKM. The CDR3, as DNA: TGTGCCAGCACCACCATGGGGGGGCCGGTGCGCGGCTACACCTTC. As protein: CASTTMGGPVRGYTF.

The chain is built from TRBV5-1 and TRBJ2-7; 8 nucleotides line up with TRBD2. V lost 4 bases to trimming and J lost 6 bases; unmatched junction nucleotides: 12. This CDR3 comprises 15 residues. The germline CDR1 and CDR2 sequences are SGHRS and YFSETQ. Here the CDR3 reads CASSHPGTRVIEQYF. The CDR3 DNA is TGCGCCAGCAGCCACCCCGGGACTAGGGTGATCGAGCAGTACTTC.

The chain combines TRBV7-9 with TRBJ1-6; possibly TRBD1 for D (6 bases). The CDR3 extends over 16 amino acids. V dropped 3 bases and J dropped 1 base, with 10 bases sitting between them. From germline, CDR1 is SEHNR and CDR2 FQNEAQ (reference sequence). CDR3 nucleotide sequence: TGTGCCAGCAGCTTTAGGCAGGGGTCCTATAATTCACCCCTCCACTTT. It yields the protein CASSFRQGSYNSPLHF.

The rearrangement uses TRBV20-1 and TRBJ2-1; 10 bases fit TRBD1. The CDR3 loop spans 15 amino acids. The ends lost 3 bases at V and 7 bases at J; junction bases unmatched: 9. Germline-derived CDR1 and CDR2 are DFQATT and SNEGSKA (reference sequence). CDR3 in DNA: TGCAGTGCTAGTAGGACAGGGGGTGGGGGAAATGAGCAGTTCTTC. It specifies CSASRTGGGGNEQFF.

The rearrangement uses TRBV5-6 and TRBJ1-2; D is possibly TRBD1 (5 bases). The V gene lost 1 base and the J gene lost 4 bases, with 11 bases spanning the gap. Germline V gene sequence: CDR1 SGHDT, CDR2 YYEEEE. The length of the CDR3 is 14 residues. CDR3 sequence: CASSLWEGTYGYTF. In DNA form, the CDR3 reads TGTGCCAGCAGCTTGTGGGAGGGGACCTATGGCTACACCTTC.

The CDR3 reads CASSLQGAMNTEAFF. The CDR3 DNA is TGTGCCAGCAGTTTACAGGGGGCGATGAACACTGAAGCTTTCTTT. V usage is TRBV27 and J usage is TRBJ1-1; 8 bases line up with TRBD1. After removal of 2 bases from V and 0 bases from J, the junction contained 2 bases not matched to a gene. The CDR3 sequence is 15 residues long. Germline-derived CDR1 and CDR2 are MNHEY and SMNVEV (reference sequence).

The chain carries TRBV7-3 and TRBJ1-5, with D unclear. CDR3 length: 12 residues. Germline lookup yields CDR1 SGHTA and CDR2 FQGTGA. V was trimmed by 4 bases and J by 4 bases, leaving 5 bases between them. The CDR3 reads CASSSTNQPQHF. CDR3 nucleotides: TGTGCCAGCAGCTCCACAAATCAGCCCCAGCATTTT.